This T cell receptor (beta chain) stems from a study of blood T cell repertoires in COVID-19. Study context: The origin of the acute and convalescent COVID-19 samples was the United States, Italy and Spain. In each case, the material was cDNA or gDNA derived from T cells, B-cell-depleted T cells, or PBMCs.

Per the authors' pipeline: How many nucleated cells were present was estimated from reference gene primer amplification. Assay: immunoSEQ multiplex PCR; the TCRdb copy retains only in-frame clones and omits some. The V and J calls and clone size come from that table; D and trimming were worked out from the DNA. The table includes roughly 160,000 clones, more than 75% detected once. Germline V gene data show CDR1 as SGHKS and CDR2 as YYEKEE (reference sequence). With V trimmed by 3 bases and J by 3 bases, 2 bases remained unmatched. The CDR3 extends over 13 amino acids. The receptor comes from a man younger than 30 with acute or convalescent COVID-19. The chain is built from TRBV5-5 and TRBJ1-1; TRBD1 agrees at 7 bases. The specimen sequenced was peripheral blood. As DNA, the CDR3 is TGTGCCAGCAGCTGGGACAGTTACACTGAAGCTTTCTTT. Amino acids: CASSWDSYTEAFF.